The clone carrying this T cell receptor beta chain was found many times. The sample is drawn from a study of Graves' ophthalmopathy and Graves' hyperthyroidism. With 9 bases removed from V and 2 bases from J, the gap between germline ends came to 19 bases. From germline, CDR1 is SGHRS and CDR2 YFSETQ. CDR3 length equals 15 residues. Those donors who had ophthalmopathy presented with moderate-to-severe activity, a CAS of ≥3, a NOSPECS of ≥4 and a duration under 3 months. Amplification targeted the TCR beta CDR3 regions, with RNA transcripts as the source material. The workflow started with a first-round RT-PCR run with HTBI primers and then moved on to a second-round multiplex PCR. Via MiXCR, TCRdb re-called the multiplex PCR reads, giving one row per CDR3 protein. The sample has 220,000 or so distinct CDR3 sequences; 20% to 25% are singletons.

The chain joins TRBV5-1 to TRBJ2-3; D unclear. The receptor was derived from a woman aged 50 to 65 with Graves' ophthalmopathy. Input material: peripheral blood. The CDR3 is CATMVSESHTDTQYF. CDR3 nucleotide sequence: TGCGCCACCATGGTGTCGGAGTCACACACAGATACGCAGTATTTT.